These 9 T cell receptor beta chains came from one sample sequenced in a study of prognosis after radiotherapy for stage I lung cancer. Amplification of the TCR beta CDR3 (from genomic DNA) was done by two-round multiplex PCR. First-round PCR amplification was performed with primers specific to each TRBV and TRBJ gene. A single record per CDR3 protein comes from TCRdb applying MiXCR to the multiplex PCR reads. This table has 20,000 to 30,000 distinct CDR3 sequences, 35% to 50% appearing once. The sample here was PBMCs, taken before or after stereotactic body radiation therapy (not recorded which). Receptors originate from a donor over 45 with non-small cell lung cancer.

The rearrangement joins TRBV5-1 to TRBJ2-7; TRBD2 matches at 13 bases. The CDR3 is 16 residues long. Germline-derived CDR1 and CDR2 are SGHRS and YFSETQ. Trimming at V came to 5 bases and at J to 3 bases, leaving 8 bases not matched to a gene. For the CDR3, the DNA is TGCGCCAGCAGATATGAAAGGACTAGCGGGAGCTACGAGCAGTACTTC. It translates to CASRYERTSGSYEQYF.

This clonotype is a singleton in its sample. This rearrangement joins TRBV11-3 to TRBJ1-6; 7 nucleotides align to TRBD1. The ends lost 4 bases at V and 1 base at J; junction bases unmatched: 1. In germline, CDR1 is SGHNT, CDR2 YENEEA. The CDR3 has 15 amino acids. The CDR3 loop reads CASSSRGSYNSPLHF. CDR3 in DNA: TGTGCCAGCAGCTCCAGGGGGTCCTATAATTCACCCCTCCACTTT.

This clonotype was recorded many times. The chain carries TRBV7-8 and TRBJ2-7; D is unresolved. V lost 4 bases and J 5 bases, leaving 12 bases between the germline ends. The length of the CDR3 is 13 residues. Germline values: CDR1 SGHVS, CDR2 FQNEAQ. Here the CDR3 reads CASSSQVFHEQYF. CDR3 nucleotides: TGTGCCAGCAGCTCCCAGGTTTTCCACGAGCAGTACTTC. Together with reference TRBV7-8 and TRBJ2-7, the CDR3 gives the full variable domain: GAGVSQSPRYKVAKRGQDVALRCDPISGHVSLFWYQQALGQGPEFLTYFQNEAQLDKSGLPSDRFFAERPEGSVSTLKIQRTQQEDSAVYLCASSSQVFHEQYFGPGTRLTVT.

In this sample, this clonotype turned up many times. The chain couples TRBV30 to TRBJ1-1; a weak D match, TRBD1 (6 bases). Trimming took 8 bases from V and 1 from J, leaving 11 bases between them. Germline V gene sequence: CDR1 GTSNPN, CDR2 SVGIG (reference sequence). The CDR3 runs to 12 residues. CDR3 loop: CAGDRPNTEAFF. The CDR3 bases are TGTGCCGGCGACAGGCCGAACACTGAAGCTTTCTTT.

This clonotype occurred many times. This chain uses TRBV5-1 with TRBJ1-1, with 7 bases identical to TRBD1. With 0 bases clipped from V and 1 base from J, the junction kept 0 bases outside the gene matches. The CDR3 is 14 residues long. CDR1 and CDR2 from the germline V gene are SGHRS and YFSETQ. In DNA, the CDR3 is TGCGCCAGCAGCTTGGGGGACAGGAACACTGAAGCTTTCTTT. Translated, it gives CASSLGDRNTEAFF.

This clonotype was counted a single time. Mismatch with germline at one junction end may stem from a read error. The genes are TRBV12-3 or TRBV12-4 and TRBJ2-7; D gene uncertain. This CDR3 region has 12 residues. CDR3 residues: CASSLAQYGQYF. The CDR3 region has the DNA TGTGCCAGCAGTTTAGCGCAGTACGGGCAGTACTTC.

This CDR3 reads CASSETGSHPQHF. DNA for the CDR3: TGTGCCAGCAGCGAAACTGGATCTCATCCCCAGCATTTT. The rearrangement links TRBV6-1 to TRBJ1-5, with unresolved D. The CDR3 runs 13 residues. V was trimmed by 6 bases and J by 10 bases, leaving 16 bases between them. Germline V CDR1 and CDR2: MNHNS, SASEGT.

The chain recombines TRBV27 with TRBJ1-3; 7 nucleotides agree with TRBD1. V was clipped by 10 bases and J by 2 bases; unmatched bases: 8. The length of the CDR3 is 14 residues. The germline gives CDR1 MNHEY, CDR2 SMNVEV (reference sequence). CDR3 amino acids: CAIRTQGTGNTIYF. The CDR3 DNA is TGTGCCATCAGAACACAGGGGACTGGAAACACCATATATTTT.

The chain is built from TRBV6-2 or TRBV6-3 and TRBJ2-2, with unresolved D. V lost 2 bases, J lost 2 bases, and 12 bases lay in between. CDR3 length: 16 residues. The germline CDR1 and CDR2 sequences are MNHEY and SVGEGT. CDR3 sequence (DNA): TGTGCCAGCAGTTACGGCGTGGATGCTAACACCGGGGAGCTGTTTTTT. It translates to CASSYGVDANTGELFF.